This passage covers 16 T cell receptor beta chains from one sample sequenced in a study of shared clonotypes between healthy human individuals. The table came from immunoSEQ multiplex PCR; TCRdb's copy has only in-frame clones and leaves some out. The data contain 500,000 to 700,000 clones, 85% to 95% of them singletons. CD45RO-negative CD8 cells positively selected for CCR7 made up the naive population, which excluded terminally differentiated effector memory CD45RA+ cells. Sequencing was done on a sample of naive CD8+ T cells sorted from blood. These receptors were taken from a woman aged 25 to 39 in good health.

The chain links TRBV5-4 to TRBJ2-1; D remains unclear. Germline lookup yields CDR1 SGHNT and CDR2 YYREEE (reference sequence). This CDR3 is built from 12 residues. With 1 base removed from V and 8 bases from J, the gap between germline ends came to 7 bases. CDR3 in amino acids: CASSLSSHEQFF. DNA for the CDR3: TGTGCCAGCAGCTTGTCCTCACATGAGCAGTTCTTC.

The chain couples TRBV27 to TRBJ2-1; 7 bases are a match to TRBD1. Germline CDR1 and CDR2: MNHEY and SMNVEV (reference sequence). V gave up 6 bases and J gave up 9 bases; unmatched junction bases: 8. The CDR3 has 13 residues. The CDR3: CASRPYTGAEQFF. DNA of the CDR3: TGTGCCAGCAGGCCCTACACAGGGGCTGAGCAGTTCTTC.

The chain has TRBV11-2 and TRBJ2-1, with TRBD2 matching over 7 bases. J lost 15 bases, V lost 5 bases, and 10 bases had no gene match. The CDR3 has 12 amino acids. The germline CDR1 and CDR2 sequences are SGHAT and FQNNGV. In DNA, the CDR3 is TGTGCCAGCAGCCCCTACGCGGGGGACGGGTTCTTC. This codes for CASSPYAGDGFF.

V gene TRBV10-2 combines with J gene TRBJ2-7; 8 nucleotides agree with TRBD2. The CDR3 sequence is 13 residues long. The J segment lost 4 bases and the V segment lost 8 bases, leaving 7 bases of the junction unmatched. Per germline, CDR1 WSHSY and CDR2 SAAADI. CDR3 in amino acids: CASGPSGWYEQYF. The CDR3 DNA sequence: TGCGCCAGCGGTCCTAGCGGGTGGTACGAGCAGTACTTC.

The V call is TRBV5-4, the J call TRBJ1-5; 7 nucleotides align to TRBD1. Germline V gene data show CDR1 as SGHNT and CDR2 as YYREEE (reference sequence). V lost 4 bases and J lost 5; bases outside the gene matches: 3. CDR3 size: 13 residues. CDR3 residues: CASSVGTDQPQHF. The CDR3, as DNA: TGTGCCAGCAGCGTCGGGACAGATCAGCCCCAGCATTTT.

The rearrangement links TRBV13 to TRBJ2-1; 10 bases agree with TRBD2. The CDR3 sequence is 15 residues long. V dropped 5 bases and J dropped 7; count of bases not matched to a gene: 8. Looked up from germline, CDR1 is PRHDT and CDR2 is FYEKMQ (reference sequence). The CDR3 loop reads CASSLRASGSNEQFF. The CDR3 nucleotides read TGTGCCAGCAGCCTGCGGGCTAGCGGGAGTAATGAGCAGTTCTTC.

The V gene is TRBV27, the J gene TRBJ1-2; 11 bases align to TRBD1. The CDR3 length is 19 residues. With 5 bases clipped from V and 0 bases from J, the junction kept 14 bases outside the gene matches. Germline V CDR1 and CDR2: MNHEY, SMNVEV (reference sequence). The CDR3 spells CASSPTGTGGTLANYGYTF. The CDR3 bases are TGTGCCAGCAGTCCCACCGGGACAGGGGGGACATTAGCTAACTATGGCTACACCTTC.

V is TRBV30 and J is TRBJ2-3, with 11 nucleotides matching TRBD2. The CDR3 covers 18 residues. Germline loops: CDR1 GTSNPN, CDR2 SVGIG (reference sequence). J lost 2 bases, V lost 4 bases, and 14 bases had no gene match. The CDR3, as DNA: TGTGCCTGGATGAGGGAAACCGGGACTAGCGGATTCACAGATACGCAGTATTTT. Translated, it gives CAWMRETGTSGFTDTQYF.

Here the CDR3 reads CASSLGQNYGYTF. The CDR3 DNA follows: TGTGCCAGCAGCTTAGGCCAGAACTATGGCTACACCTTC. The chain is built from TRBV7-9 and TRBJ1-2; D is ambiguous. Trimming left V 1 base short and J 2 bases short, with 5 bases between. Germline CDR1 reads SEHNR; CDR2 reads FQNEAQ (reference sequence). CDR3 size: 13 residues. The full variable domain, its missing parts supplied by reference TRBV7-9 and TRBJ1-2, is DTGVSQNPRHKITKRGQNVTFRCDPISEHNRLYWYRQTLGQGPEFLTYFQNEAQLEKSRLLSDRFSAERPKGSFSTLEIQRTEQGDSAMYLCASSLGQNYGYTFGSGTRLTVV.

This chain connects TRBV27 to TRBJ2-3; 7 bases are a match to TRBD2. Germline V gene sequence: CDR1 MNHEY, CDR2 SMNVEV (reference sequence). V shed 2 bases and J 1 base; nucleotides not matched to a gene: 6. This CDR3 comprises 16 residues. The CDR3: CASSLMLAEGTDTQYF. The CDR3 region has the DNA TGTGCCAGCAGTTTAATGCTAGCGGAGGGCACAGATACGCAGTATTTT.

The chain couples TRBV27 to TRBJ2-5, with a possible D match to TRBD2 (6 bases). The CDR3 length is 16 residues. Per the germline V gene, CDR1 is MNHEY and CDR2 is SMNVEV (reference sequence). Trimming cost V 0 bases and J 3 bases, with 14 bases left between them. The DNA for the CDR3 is TGTGCCAGCAGTTTATCGTACGGGAGCGAAGAAGAGACCCAGTACTTC. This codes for CASSLSYGSEEETQYF.

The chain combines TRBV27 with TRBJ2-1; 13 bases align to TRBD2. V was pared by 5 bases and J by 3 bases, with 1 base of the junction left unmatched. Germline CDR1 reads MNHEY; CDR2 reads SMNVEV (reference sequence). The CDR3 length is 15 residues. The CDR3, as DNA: TGTGCCAGCAGTGGACTAGCGGGAGACTACAATGAGCAGTTCTTC. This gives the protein CASSGLAGDYNEQFF.

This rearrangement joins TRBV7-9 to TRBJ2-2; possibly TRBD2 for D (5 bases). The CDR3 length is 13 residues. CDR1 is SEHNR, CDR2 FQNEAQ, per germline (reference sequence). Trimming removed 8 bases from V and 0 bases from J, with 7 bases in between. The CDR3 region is CASGGTNTGELFF. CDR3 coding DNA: TGTGCCAGCGGAGGCACGAACACCGGGGAGCTGTTTTTT.

CDR3 protein: CASSLRSAYEQYF. CDR3 nucleotides: TGTGCCAGCAGCCTGAGGTCCGCCTACGAGCAGTACTTC. The chain links TRBV11-2 to TRBJ2-7; D is uncertain. CDR3 size: 13 residues. Germline V CDR1 and CDR2: SGHAT, FQNNGV. V was clipped by 5 bases and J by 2 bases, with 10 bases between them.

DNA for the CDR3: TGTGCCAGCAGCTTAAATGCAGGGATCGAGCAGTACTTC. This gives the protein CASSLNAGIEQYF. This rearrangement joins TRBV13 to TRBJ2-7; D perhaps matches TRBD1 (5 bases). Trimming shortened V by 2 bases and J by 6 bases, and 11 bases separated the two germline ends. CDR1 and CDR2 (germline): PRHDT, FYEKMQ (reference sequence). This CDR3 spans 13 amino acids.

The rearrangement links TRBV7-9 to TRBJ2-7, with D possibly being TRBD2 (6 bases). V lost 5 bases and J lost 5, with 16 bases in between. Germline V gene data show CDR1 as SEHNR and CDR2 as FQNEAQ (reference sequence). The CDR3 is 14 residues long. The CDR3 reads CASSPMLASHEQYF. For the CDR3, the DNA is TGTGCCAGCAGCCCAATGCTAGCGTCCCACGAGCAGTACTTC. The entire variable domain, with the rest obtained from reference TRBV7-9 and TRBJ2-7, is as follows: DTGVSQNPRHKITKRGQNVTFRCDPISEHNRLYWYRQTLGQGPEFLTYFQNEAQLEKSRLLSDRFSAERPKGSFSTLEIQRTEQGDSAMYLCASSPMLASHEQYFGPGTRLTVT.